This entry describes one T cell receptor (beta chain). Some clones are missing from TCRdb's copy, which holds only in-frame ones; the method was immunoSEQ multiplex PCR. This sample has 20,000 to 30,000 clones; approximately 71% occur once, and the top ten carry under 50%. These data originate in a study of cytotoxic CD8 clonotypes in ibrutinib-treated CLL. About the research overall: Partial response occurred in 24 patients and complete response in 2; at median approximately 68 months, roughly 15 remained remitted and roughly 12 progressed.

The authors obtained around 2 micrograms of genomic DNA from cryopreserved PBMCs for TCR beta libraries. Germline V gives CDR1 SGHTA, CDR2 FQGTGA. This CDR3 has 13 residues. The germline V and J ends were trimmed by 0 bases and 4 bases, with 6 bases remaining between them. This sample comprised PBMCs, obtained after 12 months of ibrutinib treatment. V usage is TRBV7-3 and J usage is TRBJ2-5; D remains unclear. This sequence originates from a human donor with chronic lymphocytic leukemia. CDR3 protein: CASSLTPGETQYF. The CDR3 region has the DNA TGTGCCAGCAGCTTAACGCCAGGAGAGACCCAGTACTTC.